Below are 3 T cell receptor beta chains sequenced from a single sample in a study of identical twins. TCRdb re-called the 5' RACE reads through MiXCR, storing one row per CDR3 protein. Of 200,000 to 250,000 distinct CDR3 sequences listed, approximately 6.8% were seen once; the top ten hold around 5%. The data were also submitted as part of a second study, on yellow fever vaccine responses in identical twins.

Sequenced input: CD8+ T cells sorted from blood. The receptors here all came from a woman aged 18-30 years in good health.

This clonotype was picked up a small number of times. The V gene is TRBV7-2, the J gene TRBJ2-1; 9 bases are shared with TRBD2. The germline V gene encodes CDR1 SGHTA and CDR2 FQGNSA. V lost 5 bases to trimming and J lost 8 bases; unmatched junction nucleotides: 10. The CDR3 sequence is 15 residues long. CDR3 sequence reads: CASSPGVAGAYEQFF. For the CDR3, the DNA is TGTGCCAGCAGCCCGGGAGTAGCGGGAGCTTATGAGCAGTTCTTC. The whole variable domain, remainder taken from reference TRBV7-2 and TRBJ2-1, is GAGVSQSPSNKVTEKGKDVELRCDPISGHTALYWYRQSLGQGLEFLIYFQGNSAPDKSGLPSDRFSAERTGGSVSTLTIQRTQQEDSAVYLCASSPGVAGAYEQFFGPGTRLTVL.

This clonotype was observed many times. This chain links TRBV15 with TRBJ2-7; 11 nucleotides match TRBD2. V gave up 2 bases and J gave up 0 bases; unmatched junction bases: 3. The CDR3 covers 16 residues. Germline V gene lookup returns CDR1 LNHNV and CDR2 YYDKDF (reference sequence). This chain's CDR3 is CATSRQLAGASYEQYF. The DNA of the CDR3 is TGTGCCACCAGCAGACAACTAGCGGGAGCCTCCTACGAGCAGTACTTC.

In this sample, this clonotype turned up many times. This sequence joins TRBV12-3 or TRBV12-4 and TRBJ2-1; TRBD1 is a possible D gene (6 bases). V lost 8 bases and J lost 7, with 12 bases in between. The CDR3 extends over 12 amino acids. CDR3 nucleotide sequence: TGTGCCAGCCAGGGGCCCAGGAATGAGCAGTTCTTC. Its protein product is CASQGPRNEQFF.